This note documents a single T cell receptor beta chain sequence. This entry comes from a study of blood T cell repertoires in COVID-19. Study-level information: Nucleic acid was either cDNA or gDNA, and it came from T cells, B-cell-depleted T cells, or PBMCs.

Sequencing used immunoSEQ multiplex PCR; TCRdb keeps in-frame clones, though not all of them. The data contain approximately 160,000 clones, over 60% of them singletons. The CDR3 is 16 residues long. Germline loops: CDR1 LNHDA, CDR2 SQIVND (reference sequence). J was trimmed by 4 bases and V by 9 bases; bases with no gene match: 13. The receptor comes from a man in his 60s with acute or convalescent COVID-19. Sequenced sample: peripheral blood. This chain connects TRBV19 to TRBJ2-3, with TRBD2 identical over 10 bases. CDR3 region: CASSPAGGMGADTQYF. The CDR3 nucleotides are TGTGCCAGCAGTCCAGCGGGGGGGATGGGGGCAGATACGCAGTATTTT.